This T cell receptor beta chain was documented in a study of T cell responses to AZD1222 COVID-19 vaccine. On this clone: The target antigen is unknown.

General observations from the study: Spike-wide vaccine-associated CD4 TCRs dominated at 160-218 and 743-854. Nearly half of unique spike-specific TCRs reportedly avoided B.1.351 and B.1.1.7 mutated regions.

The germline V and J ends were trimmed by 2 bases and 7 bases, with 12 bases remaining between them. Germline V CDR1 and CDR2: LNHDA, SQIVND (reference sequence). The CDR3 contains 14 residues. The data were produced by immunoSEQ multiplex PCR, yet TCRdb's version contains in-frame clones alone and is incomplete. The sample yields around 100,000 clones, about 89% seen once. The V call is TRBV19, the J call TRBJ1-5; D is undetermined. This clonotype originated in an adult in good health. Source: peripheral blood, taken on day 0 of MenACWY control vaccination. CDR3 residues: CASSIPPPGQPQHF. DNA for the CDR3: TGTGCCAGTAGTATACCCCCGCCGGGGCAGCCCCAGCATTTT.